One and the same sample provided the 5 T cell receptor beta chains below, sequenced in a study of CD8 T cells in Susac syndrome. Random hexamers primed reverse transcription of about 0.5 to 1 ug RNA. A single record per CDR3 protein comes from TCRdb applying MiXCR to the immunoSEQ multiplex PCR reads. The sample lists some 150,000 distinct CDR3 sequences, roughly 95% seen once, with roughly 0.16% in the top ten. The sequencing input was CD4+ T cells from PBMCs. The source is a human donor with Susac syndrome.

The rearrangement uses TRBV20-1 and TRBJ2-5, with 7 bases aligning to TRBD2. V was pared by 7 bases and J by 5 bases, with 4 bases of the junction left unmatched. This CDR3 comprises 11 residues. Germline V CDR1 and CDR2: DFQATT, SNEGSKA (reference sequence). The CDR3 DNA reads as TGCAGTGGGAGCGGGGCTGAGACCCAGTACTTC. It translates to CSGSGAETQYF.

The chain couples TRBV24-1 to TRBJ2-1; 9 bases fit TRBD1. CDR1 KGHDR and CDR2 SFDVKD come from the germline V gene. The CDR3 is 15 amino acids. The V and J ends lost 5 bases and 3 bases, in that order; junction bases with no gene match: 4. Here the CDR3 DNA reads TGTGCCACCAGTGCAGGGACAGGGAACTACAATGAGCAGTTCTTC. Translation gives CATSAGTGNYNEQFF.

The chain carries TRBV4-1 and TRBJ2-7; 11 bases are shared with TRBD2. J gave up 1 base and V 4 bases, and 12 bases lay outside the gene matches. From germline, CDR1 is MGHRA and CDR2 YSYEKL. The CDR3 sequence is 18 residues long. The DNA for the CDR3 is TGCGCCAGCAGCCGGGGTAGCGGGGGGGCTCCATCTTCCTACGAGCAGTACTTC. This encodes CASSRGSGGAPSSYEQYF.

The chain recombines TRBV29-1 with TRBJ1-2, with D possibly TRBD1 on 6 matching bases. Trimming shortened V by 7 bases and J by 3 bases, and 12 bases separated the two germline ends. Germline lookup yields CDR1 SQVTM and CDR2 ANQGSEA. This CDR3 is 12 amino acids long. CDR3 residues: CSGAQGDYGYTF. DNA for the CDR3: TGCAGCGGTGCACAGGGAGACTATGGCTACACCTTC.

The J gene is TRBJ1-2, the V gene TRBV25-1, with 7 bases lining up with TRBD1. Germline CDR1 and CDR2: MGHDK and SYGVNS. V shed 3 bases, J shed 6 bases, and the junction held 7 bases outside the gene matches. The CDR3 totals 14 residues. In DNA, the CDR3 is TGTGCCAGCAGTGATACCCCGACAGGGCATGGCTACACCTTC. Translating gives CASSDTPTGHGYTF.